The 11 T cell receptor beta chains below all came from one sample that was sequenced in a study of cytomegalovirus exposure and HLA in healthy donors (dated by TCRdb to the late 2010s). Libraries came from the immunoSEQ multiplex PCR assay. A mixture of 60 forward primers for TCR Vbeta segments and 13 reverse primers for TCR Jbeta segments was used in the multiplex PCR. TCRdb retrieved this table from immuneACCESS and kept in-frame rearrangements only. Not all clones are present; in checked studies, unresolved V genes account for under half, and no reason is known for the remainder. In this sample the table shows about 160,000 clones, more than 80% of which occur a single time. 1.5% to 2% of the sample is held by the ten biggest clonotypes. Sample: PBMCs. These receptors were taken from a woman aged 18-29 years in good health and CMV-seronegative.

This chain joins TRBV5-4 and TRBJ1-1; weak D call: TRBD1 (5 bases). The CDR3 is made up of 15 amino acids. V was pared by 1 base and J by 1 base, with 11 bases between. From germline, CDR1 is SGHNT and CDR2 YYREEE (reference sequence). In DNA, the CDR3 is TGTGCCAGCAGCTTGTTTGACAGAACGAACACTGAAGCTTTCTTT. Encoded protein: CASSLFDRTNTEAFF.

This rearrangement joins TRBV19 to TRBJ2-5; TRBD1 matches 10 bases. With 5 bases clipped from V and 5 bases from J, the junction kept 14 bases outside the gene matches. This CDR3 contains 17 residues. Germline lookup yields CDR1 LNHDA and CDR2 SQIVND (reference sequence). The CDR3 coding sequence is TGTGCCAGTAGTTTACGATACGGACAGGGGGTCAGGGAGACCCAGTACTTC. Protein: CASSLRYGQGVRETQYF.

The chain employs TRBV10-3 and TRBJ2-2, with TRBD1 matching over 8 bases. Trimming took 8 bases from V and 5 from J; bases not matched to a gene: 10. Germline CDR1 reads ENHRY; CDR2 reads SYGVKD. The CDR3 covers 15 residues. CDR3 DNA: TGTGCCATCGCCGGACAGGGATCAAGGACCGGGGAGCTGTTTTTT. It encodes CAIAGQGSRTGELFF.

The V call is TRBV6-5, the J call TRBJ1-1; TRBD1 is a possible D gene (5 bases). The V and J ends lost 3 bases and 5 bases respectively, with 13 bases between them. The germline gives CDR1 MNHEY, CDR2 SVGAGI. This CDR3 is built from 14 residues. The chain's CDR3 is CASSYSPGRTEAFF. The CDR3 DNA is TGTGCCAGCAGTTATTCCCCAGGGCGTACTGAAGCTTTCTTT.

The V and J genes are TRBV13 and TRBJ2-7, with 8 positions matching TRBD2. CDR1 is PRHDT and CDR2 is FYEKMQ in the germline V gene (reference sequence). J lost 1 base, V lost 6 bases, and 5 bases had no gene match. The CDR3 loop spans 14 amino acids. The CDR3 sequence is CASRGSGVSYEQYF. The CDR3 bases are TGTGCCAGCAGAGGTAGCGGGGTTTCCTACGAGCAGTACTTC. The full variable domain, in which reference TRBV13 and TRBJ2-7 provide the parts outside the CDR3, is AAGVIQSPRHLIKEKRETATLKCYPIPRHDTVYWYQQGPGQDPQFLISFYEKMQSDKGSIPDRFSAQQFSDYHSELNMSSLELGDSALYFCASRGSGVSYEQYFGPGTRLTVT.

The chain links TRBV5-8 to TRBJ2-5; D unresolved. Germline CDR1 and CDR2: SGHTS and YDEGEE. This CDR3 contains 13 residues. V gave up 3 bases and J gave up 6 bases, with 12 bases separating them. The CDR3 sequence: CASSSTASKTQYF. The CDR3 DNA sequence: TGTGCCAGCAGCTCTACAGCTTCGAAGACCCAGTACTTC.

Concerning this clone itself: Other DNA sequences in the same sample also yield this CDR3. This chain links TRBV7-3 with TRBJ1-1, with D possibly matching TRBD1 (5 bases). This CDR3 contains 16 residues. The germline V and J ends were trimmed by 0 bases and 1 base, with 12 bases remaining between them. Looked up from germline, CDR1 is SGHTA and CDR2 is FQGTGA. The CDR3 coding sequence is TGTGCCAGCAGCTTAACTCGAGACAGTCAGAACACTGAAGCTTTCTTT. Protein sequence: CASSLTRDSQNTEAFF.

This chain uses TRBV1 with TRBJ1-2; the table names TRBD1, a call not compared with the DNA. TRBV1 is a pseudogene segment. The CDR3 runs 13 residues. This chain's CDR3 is CTSSRLDSYGYTF. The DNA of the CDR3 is TGCACCAGCAGCCGCCTGGACAGCTATGGCTACACCTTC.

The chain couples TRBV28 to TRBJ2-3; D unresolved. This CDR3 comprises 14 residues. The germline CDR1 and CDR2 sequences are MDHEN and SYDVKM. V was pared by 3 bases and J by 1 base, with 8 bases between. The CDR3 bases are TGTGCCAGCAGTTTTGACACAGGCACAGATACGCAGTATTTT. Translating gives CASSFDTGTDTQYF.

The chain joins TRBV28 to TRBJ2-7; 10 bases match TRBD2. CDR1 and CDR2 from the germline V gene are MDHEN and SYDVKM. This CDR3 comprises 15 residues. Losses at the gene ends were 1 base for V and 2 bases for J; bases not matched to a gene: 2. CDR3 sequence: CASSLFTSGAYEQYF. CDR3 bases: TGTGCCAGCAGTTTATTTACTAGCGGGGCCTACGAGCAGTACTTC.

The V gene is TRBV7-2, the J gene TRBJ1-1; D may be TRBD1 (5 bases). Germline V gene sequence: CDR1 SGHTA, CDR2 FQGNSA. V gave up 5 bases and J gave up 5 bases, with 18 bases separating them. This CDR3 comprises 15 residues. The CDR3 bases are TGTGCCAGCAGCGAACGTGGGGGTGGGGGGACTGAAGCTTTCTTT. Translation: CASSERGGGGTEAFF.